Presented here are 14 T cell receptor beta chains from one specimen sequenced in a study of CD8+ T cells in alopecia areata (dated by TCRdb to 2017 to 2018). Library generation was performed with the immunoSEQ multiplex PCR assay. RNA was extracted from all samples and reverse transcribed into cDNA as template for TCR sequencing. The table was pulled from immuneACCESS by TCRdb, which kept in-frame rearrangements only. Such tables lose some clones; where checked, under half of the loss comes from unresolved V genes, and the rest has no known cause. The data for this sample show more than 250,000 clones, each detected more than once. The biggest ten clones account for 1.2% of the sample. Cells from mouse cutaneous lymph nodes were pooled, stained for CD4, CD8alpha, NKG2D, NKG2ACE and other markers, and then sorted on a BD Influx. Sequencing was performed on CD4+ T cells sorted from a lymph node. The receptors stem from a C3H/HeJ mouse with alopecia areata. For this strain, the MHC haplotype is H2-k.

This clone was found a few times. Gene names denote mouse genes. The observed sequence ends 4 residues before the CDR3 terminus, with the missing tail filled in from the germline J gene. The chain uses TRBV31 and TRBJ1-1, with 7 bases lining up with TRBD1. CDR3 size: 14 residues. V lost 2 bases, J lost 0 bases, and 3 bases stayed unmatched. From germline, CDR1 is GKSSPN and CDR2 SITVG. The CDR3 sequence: CAWSSGTANTEVFF. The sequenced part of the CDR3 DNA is TGTGCCTGGAGTTCCGGGACAGCAAACACA. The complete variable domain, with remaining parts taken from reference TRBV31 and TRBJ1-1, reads AQTIHQWPVAEIKAVGSPLSLGCTIKGKSSPNLYWYWQATGGTLQQLFYSITVGQVESVVQLNLSASRPKDDQFILSTEKLLLSHSGFYLCAWSSGTANTEVFFGKGTRLTVV.

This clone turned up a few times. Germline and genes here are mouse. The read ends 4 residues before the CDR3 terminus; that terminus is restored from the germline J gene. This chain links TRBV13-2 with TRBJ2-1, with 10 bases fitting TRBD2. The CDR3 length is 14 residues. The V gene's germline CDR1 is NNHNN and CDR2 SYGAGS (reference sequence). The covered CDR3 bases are TGTGCCAGCGAGGGCTGGGGGGGCGAGGCT. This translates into CASEGWGGEA. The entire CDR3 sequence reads CASEGWGGEAEQFF.

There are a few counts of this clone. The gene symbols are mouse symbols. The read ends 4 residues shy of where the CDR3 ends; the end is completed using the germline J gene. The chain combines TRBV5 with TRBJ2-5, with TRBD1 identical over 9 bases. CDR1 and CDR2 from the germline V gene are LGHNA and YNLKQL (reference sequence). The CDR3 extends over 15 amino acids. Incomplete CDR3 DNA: TGTGCCAGCAGCCAATCCCGGGACAGGGAAGAC. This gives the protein CASSQSRDRED. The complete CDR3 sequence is CASSQSRDREDTQYF.

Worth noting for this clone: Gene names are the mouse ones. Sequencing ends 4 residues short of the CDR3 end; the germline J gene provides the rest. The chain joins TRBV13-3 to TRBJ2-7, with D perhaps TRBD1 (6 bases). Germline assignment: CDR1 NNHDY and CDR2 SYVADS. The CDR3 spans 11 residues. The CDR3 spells CASSTGYEQYF. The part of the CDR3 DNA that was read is TGTGCCAGCAGTACAGGGTAT.

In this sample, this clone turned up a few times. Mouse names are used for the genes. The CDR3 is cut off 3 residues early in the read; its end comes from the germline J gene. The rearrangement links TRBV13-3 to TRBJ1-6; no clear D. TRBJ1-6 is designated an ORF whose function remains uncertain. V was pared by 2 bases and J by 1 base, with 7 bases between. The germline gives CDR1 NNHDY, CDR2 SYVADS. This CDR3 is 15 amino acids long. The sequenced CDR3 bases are TGTGCCAGCAGTGACGGCAGGTCCTATAATTCGCCC. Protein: CASSDGRSYNSP. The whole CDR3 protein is CASSDGRSYNSPLYF.

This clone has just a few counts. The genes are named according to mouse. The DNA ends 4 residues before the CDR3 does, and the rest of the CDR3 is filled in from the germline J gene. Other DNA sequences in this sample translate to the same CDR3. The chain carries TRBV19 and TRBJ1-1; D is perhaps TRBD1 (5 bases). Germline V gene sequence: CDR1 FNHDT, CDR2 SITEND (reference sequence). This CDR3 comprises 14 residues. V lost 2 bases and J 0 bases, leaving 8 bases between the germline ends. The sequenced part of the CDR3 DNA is TGTGCCAGCAGTATTGGGGGTGCAAACACA. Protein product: CASSIGGANT. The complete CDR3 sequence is CASSIGGANTEVFF.

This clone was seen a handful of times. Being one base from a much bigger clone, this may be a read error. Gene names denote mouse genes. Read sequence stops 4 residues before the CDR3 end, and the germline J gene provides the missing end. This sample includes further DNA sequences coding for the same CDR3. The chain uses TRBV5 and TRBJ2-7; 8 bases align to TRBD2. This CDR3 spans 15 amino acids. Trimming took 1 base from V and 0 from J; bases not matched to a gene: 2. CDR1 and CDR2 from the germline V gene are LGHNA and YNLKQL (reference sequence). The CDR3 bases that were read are TGTGCCAGCAGCCAAGTGGGGGGGAGCTCCTAT. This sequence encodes CASSQVGGSSY. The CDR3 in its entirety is CASSQVGGSSYEQYF.

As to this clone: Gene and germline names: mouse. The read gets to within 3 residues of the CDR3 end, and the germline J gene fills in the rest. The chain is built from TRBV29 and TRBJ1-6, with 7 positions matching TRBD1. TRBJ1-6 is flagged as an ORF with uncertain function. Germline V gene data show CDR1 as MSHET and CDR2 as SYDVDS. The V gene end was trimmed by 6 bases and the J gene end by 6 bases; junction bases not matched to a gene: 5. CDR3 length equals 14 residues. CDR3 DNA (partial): TGTGCTAGCAGACGGACAGGCGGTAATTCGCCC. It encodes CASRRTGGNSP. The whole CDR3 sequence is CASRRTGGNSPLYF.

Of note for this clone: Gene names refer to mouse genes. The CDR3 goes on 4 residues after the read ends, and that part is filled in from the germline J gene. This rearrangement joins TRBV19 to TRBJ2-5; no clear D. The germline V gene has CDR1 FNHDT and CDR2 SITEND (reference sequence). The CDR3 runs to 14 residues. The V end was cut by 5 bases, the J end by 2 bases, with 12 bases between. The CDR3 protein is CASSPTAIQDTQYF. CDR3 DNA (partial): TGTGCCAGCAGCCCTACAGCGATCCAAGAC.

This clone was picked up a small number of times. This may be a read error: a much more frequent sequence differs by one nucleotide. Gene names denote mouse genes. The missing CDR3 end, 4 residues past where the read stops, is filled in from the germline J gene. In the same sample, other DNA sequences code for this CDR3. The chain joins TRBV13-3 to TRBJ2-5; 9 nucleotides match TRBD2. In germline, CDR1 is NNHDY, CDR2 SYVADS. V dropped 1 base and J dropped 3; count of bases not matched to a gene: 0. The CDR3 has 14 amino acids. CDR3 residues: CASSDTGGQDTQYF. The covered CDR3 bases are TGTGCCAGCAGTGATACTGGGGGGCAAGAC. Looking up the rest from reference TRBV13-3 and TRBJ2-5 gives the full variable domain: EAAVTQSPRSKVAVTGGKVTLSCHQTNNHDYMYWYRQDTGHGLRLIHYSYVADSTEKGDIPDGYKASRPSQENFSLILELASLSQTAVYFCASSDTGGQDTQYFGPGTRLLVL.

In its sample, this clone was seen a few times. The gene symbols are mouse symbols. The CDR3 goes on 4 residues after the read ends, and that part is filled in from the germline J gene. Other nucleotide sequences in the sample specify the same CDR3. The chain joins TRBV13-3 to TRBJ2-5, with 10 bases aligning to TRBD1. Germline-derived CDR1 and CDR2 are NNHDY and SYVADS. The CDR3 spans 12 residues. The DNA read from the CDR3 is TGTGCCAGCCGGGACAGGGGAGAC. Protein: CASRDRGD. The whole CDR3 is CASRDRGDTQYF. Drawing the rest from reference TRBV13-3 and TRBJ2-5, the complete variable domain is EAAVTQSPRSKVAVTGGKVTLSCHQTNNHDYMYWYRQDTGHGLRLIHYSYVADSTEKGDIPDGYKASRPSQENFSLILELASLSQTAVYFCASRDRGDTQYFGPGTRLLVL.

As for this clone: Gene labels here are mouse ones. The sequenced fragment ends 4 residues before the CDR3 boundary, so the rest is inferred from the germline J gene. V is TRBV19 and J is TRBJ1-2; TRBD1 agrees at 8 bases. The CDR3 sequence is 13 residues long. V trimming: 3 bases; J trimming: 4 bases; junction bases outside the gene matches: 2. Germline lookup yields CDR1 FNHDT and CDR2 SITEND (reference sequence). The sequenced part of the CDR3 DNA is TGTGCCAGCAGTAAGACAGGGGTCTCC. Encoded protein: CASSKTGVS. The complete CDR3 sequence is CASSKTGVSDYTF.

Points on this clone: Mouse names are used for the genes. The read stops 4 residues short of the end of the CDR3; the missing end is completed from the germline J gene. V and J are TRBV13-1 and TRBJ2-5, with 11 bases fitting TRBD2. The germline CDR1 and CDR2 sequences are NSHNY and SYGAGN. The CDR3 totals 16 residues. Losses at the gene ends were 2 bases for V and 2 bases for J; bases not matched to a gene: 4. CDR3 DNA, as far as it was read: TGTGCCAGCAGTGAGGACTGGGGGGATTCCCAAGAC. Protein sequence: CASSEDWGDSQD. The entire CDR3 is CASSEDWGDSQDTQYF.

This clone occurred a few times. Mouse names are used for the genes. CDR3 residues: CASSQEWGVSTEVFF. Incomplete CDR3 DNA: TGTGCCAGCAGCCAAGAGTGGGGGGTGAGCACA. The gene calls are TRBV5 and TRBJ1-1; TRBD1 is a possible D gene (5 bases). Coverage ceases 4 residues before the CDR3 finishes, and the germline J gene fills in the end. The V gene lost 0 bases and the J gene lost 4 bases, with 12 bases spanning the gap. This CDR3 is built from 15 residues. Germline lookup yields CDR1 LGHNA and CDR2 YNLKQL (reference sequence).